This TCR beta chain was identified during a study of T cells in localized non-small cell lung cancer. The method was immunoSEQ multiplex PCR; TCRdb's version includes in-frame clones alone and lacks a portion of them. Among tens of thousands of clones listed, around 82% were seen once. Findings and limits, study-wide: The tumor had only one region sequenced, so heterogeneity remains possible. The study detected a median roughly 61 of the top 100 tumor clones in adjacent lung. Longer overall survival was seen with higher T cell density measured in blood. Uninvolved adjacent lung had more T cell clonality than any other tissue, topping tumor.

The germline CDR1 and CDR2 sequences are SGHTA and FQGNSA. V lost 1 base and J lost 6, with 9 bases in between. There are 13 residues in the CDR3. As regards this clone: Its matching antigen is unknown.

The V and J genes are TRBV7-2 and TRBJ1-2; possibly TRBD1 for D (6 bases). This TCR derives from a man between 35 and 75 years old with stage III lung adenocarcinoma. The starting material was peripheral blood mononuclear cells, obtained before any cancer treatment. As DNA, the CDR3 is TGTGCCAGCAGCTTAGGGGGGGCGGATGGCTACACCTTC. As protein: CASSLGGADGYTF.